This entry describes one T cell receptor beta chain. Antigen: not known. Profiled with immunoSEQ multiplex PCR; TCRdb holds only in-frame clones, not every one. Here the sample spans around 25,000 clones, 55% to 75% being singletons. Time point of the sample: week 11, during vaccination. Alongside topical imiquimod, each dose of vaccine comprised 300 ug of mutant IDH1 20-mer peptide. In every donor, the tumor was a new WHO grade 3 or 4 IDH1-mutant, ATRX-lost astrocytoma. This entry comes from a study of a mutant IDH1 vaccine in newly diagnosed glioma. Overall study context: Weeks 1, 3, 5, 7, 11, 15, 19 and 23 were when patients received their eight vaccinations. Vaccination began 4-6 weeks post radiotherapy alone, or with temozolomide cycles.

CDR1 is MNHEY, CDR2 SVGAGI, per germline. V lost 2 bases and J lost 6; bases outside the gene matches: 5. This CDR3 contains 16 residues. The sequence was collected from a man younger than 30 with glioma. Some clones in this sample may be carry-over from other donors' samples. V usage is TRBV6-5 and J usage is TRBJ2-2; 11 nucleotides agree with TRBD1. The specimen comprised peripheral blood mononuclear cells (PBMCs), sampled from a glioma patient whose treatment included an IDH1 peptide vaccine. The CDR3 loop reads CASSYRLGQGAGELFF. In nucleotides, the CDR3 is TGTGCCAGCAGTTACCGGCTGGGACAGGGGGCCGGGGAGCTGTTTTTT.